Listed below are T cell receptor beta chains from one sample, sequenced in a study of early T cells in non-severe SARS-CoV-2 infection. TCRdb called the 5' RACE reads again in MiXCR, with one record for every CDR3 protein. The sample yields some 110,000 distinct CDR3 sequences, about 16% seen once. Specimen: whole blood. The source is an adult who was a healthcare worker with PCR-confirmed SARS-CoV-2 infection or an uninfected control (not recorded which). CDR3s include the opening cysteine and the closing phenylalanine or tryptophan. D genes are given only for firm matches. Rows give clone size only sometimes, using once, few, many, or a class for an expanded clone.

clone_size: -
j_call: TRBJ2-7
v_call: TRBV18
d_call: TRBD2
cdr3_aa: CASSPPGLPNEQYF
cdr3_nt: TGTGCCAGCTCACCACCGGGACTACCCAACGAGCAGTACTTC

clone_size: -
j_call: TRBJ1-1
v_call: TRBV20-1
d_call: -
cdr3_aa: CSARDRGYTEAFF
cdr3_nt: TGCAGTGCTAGAGATCGGGGGTACACTGAAGCTTTCTTT

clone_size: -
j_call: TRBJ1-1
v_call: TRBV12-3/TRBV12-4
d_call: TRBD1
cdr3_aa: CASKPGQENTEAFF
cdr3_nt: TGTGCCAGCAAGCCCGGACAGGAGAACACTGAAGCTTTCTTT

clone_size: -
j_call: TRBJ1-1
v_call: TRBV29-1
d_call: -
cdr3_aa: CSVRQGLTEAFF
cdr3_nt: TGCAGCGTTCGGCAAGGACTGACTGAAGCTTTCTTT

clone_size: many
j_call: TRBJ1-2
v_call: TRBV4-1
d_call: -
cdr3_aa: CASSQYGREIDGYTF
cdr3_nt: TGCGCCAGCAGCCAATATGGCAGGGAGATTGATGGCTACACCTTC

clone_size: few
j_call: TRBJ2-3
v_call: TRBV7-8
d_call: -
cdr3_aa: CASSLRGLAPPDTQYF
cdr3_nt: TGTGCCAGCAGCTTACGAGGGCTCGCCCCTCCAGATACGCAGTATTTT

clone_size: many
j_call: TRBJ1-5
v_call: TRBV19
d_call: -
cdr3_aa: CASSIGTIPSLASQHF
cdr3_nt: TGTGCCAGTAGTATAGGGACGATACCCTCATTAGCCTCCCAGCATTTT

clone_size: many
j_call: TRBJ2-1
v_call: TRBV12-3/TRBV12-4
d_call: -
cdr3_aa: CASSFWGDEQFF
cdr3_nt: TGTGCCAGCAGTTTTTGGGGGGATGAGCAGTTCTTC

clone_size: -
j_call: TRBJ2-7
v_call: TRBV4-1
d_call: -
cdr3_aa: CASSPDEEQYF
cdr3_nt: TGCGCCAGCAGCCCAGACGAGGAGCAGTACTTC

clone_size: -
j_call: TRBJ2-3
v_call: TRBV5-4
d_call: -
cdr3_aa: CASSLGPRYGRDTQYF
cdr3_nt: TGTGCCAGCAGCCTGGGACCGCGGTACGGGAGAGATACGCAGTATTTT

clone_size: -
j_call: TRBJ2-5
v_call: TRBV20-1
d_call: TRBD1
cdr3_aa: CSAETGEETQYF
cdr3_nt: TGCAGTGCGGAGACAGGGGAAGAGACCCAGTACTTC

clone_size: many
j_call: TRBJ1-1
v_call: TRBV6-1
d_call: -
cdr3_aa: CASSELGTEAFF
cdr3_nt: TGTGCCAGCAGTGAATTGGGGACTGAAGCTTTCTTT

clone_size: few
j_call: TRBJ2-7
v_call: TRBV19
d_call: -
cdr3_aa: CASSLRASSSYEQYF
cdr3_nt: TGTGCCAGTAGCCTCAGGGCCTCTAGCTCCTACGAGCAGTACTTC

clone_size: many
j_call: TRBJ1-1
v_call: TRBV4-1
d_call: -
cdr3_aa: CASSRSPGRGERGEAFF
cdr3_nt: TGCGCCAGCAGCCGGTCCCCGGGACGGGGAGAACGTGGTGAAGCTTTCTTT

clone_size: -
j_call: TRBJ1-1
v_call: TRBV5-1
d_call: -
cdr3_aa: CASSANGRANTEAFF
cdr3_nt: TGCGCCAGCAGCGCAAACGGACGGGCTAACACTGAAGCTTTCTTT

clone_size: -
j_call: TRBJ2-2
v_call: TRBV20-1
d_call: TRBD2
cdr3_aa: CSARTSLAGELFF
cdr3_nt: TGCAGTGCTAGGACTAGCCTTGCCGGGGAGCTGTTTTTT